Listed below are T cell receptor beta chains from one sample, sequenced in a study of cytomegalovirus exposure and HLA in healthy donors. The protocol was immunoSEQ multiplex PCR, while the TCRdb copy is restricted to in-frame clones and leaves out a portion. The top ten clones hold about 1.3% of a sample with fewer than 200,000 clones, roughly 84% of them seen once. Sample: PBMCs. These receptors all stem from a girl aged 2-10 years in good health and CMV-seropositive. Each CDR3 is given without its conserved first and last residue. Fields, in order: clone size, V gene, J gene, CDR3 protein. Not all rows give a size; the values are once, few, many and, for expanded clones, a class.

clone_size: .
v_call: TRBV7-2
j_call: TRBJ2-1
cdr3_aa: ASSTYASGYNEQF

clone_size: .
v_call: TRBV7-2
j_call: TRBJ2-1
cdr3_aa: ASRFPGGAANEQF

clone_size: .
v_call: TRBV30
j_call: TRBJ1-3
cdr3_aa: AWGPGQAYGNTIY

clone_size: once
v_call: TRBV29-1
j_call: TRBJ1-4
cdr3_aa: SVCDLIDRDGNEKLF

clone_size: .
v_call: TRBV21-1
j_call: TRBJ1-1
cdr3_aa: ASSSPHGTEAF

clone_size: .
v_call: TRBV6-5
j_call: TRBJ1-3
cdr3_aa: ASTEAGGGNTIY

clone_size: .
v_call: TRBV2
j_call: TRBJ2-5
cdr3_aa: ASSRAPHGGEETQY

clone_size: .
v_call: TRBV5-1
j_call: TRBJ2-5
cdr3_aa: ASSFGTSGSETQY

clone_size: .
v_call: TRBV5-1
j_call: TRBJ2-1
cdr3_aa: ASSLVGRPSYNEQF

clone_size: few
v_call: TRBV2
j_call: TRBJ1-1
cdr3_aa: ASSEGGGTEAF

clone_size: many
v_call: TRBV25-1
j_call: TRBJ1-3
cdr3_aa: ASSGQASGNTIY

clone_size: .
v_call: TRBV7-9
j_call: TRBJ1-1
cdr3_aa: ASSHQTSENTEAF

clone_size: .
v_call: TRBV29-1
j_call: TRBJ1-2
cdr3_aa: SVGDSYGYT

clone_size: .
v_call: TRBV5-1
j_call: TRBJ2-1
cdr3_aa: ASSRLDRFDEQF

clone_size: .
v_call: TRBV19
j_call: TRBJ2-7
cdr3_aa: ASSPGVGGSYEQY

clone_size: .
v_call: TRBV5-6
j_call: TRBJ2-7
cdr3_aa: ASTLGASGRRGNEQY

clone_size: .
v_call: TRBV6-5
j_call: TRBJ2-5
cdr3_aa: ASSYAETGGETQY

clone_size: .
v_call: TRBV6-6
j_call: TRBJ2-5
cdr3_aa: ASYLGAETQY

clone_size: .
v_call: TRBV7-9
j_call: TRBJ1-4
cdr3_aa: ASSLIDFRSNEKLF

clone_size: .
v_call: TRBV5-1
j_call: TRBJ2-7
cdr3_aa: ASRPGLAPSYEQY

clone_size: .
v_call: TRBV6-1
j_call: TRBJ1-1
cdr3_aa: ASSEMSTVWMNTEAF

clone_size: .
v_call: TRBV9
j_call: TRBJ1-2
cdr3_aa: ASSPSRGDGYT

clone_size: .
v_call: TRBV7-2
j_call: TRBJ1-1
cdr3_aa: ASSQMMNTEAF

clone_size: .
v_call: TRBV7-2
j_call: TRBJ1-3
cdr3_aa: ASSSPYGTIY

clone_size: .
v_call: TRBV19
j_call: TRBJ2-1
cdr3_aa: ASSMDLVLGNEQF

clone_size: .
v_call: TRBV5-5
j_call: TRBJ1-2
cdr3_aa: ASSLAPYRTANYGYT

clone_size: .
v_call: TRBV5-1
j_call: TRBJ2-7
cdr3_aa: ASSWGTVGSYEQY

clone_size: .
v_call: TRBV25-1
j_call: TRBJ1-5
cdr3_aa: ASSDTQRGNQPQH

clone_size: .
v_call: TRBV5-1
j_call: TRBJ1-2
cdr3_aa: ASHYGVGQKYNYGYT

clone_size: .
v_call: TRBV13
j_call: TRBJ1-1
cdr3_aa: ASSLGRGFSEAF

clone_size: .
v_call: TRBV6-5
j_call: TRBJ1-6
cdr3_aa: ASRFDRGEGPLH

clone_size: once
v_call: TRBV2
j_call: TRBJ1-2
cdr3_aa: ASRTGTGSGYGYT

clone_size: .
v_call: TRBV5-1
j_call: TRBJ2-3
cdr3_aa: ASSLPREGSTDTQY